The 30 T cell receptor beta chains below all came from one sample that was sequenced in a study of CD8 T cells in Susac syndrome (dated by TCRdb to the late 2010s). Receptor libraries were prepared by the immunoSEQ multiplex PCR assay. RNA was extracted with the RNeasy kit and roughly 0.5 to 1 ug was reverse transcribed using random hexamers. TCRdb reworked the public reads: Q25 trimming with fastp, MiXCR clone assembly, productive beta chains retained. Here each entry gathers all rows of one CDR3 protein and keeps the most common genes and DNA. Recorded for this sample are 150,000 to 190,000 distinct CDR3 sequences; 95% to 96% of them occurred a single time. The ten largest clones take up roughly 0.16% of the sample. Sequencing input: CD8+ T cells from PBMCs. Source of these receptors: a human donor with multiple sclerosis.

The CDR3 loop reads CASRREDNTEAFF. CDR3 DNA: TGTGCCAGCAGGCGGGAGGACAACACTGAAGCTTTCTTT. The rearrangement uses TRBV27 and TRBJ1-1; D call uncertain. Germline CDR1 and CDR2: MNHEY and SMNVEV (reference sequence). V shed 6 bases and J shed 2 bases, with 10 bases lying between them. The CDR3 is 13 residues long.

V and J are TRBV19 and TRBJ1-1, with D maybe TRBD1 (5 bases). In germline, CDR1 is LNHDA, CDR2 SQIVND (reference sequence). Trimming left V 8 bases short and J 6 bases short, with 16 bases between. This CDR3 is built from 13 residues. DNA for the CDR3: TGTGCCAGTGGACCCGGGACCCCACCTGAAGCTTTCTTT. Translation: CASGPGTPPEAFF.

CDR3 nucleotides: TGCAGCGTCTTCCCTCCGATGAGAACTGAAGCTTTCTTT. Amino acids: CSVFPPMRTEAFF. This chain connects TRBV29-1 to TRBJ1-1; D not resolved. V lost 6 bases, J lost 5 bases, and 16 bases lay in between. The CDR3 consists of 13 residues. Germline V lookup: CDR1 SQVTM, CDR2 ANQGSEA.

The genes are TRBV29-1 and TRBJ1-2; perhaps TRBD1 as D (6 bases). The germline gives CDR1 SQVTM, CDR2 ANQGSEA. CDR3 length: 13 amino acids. Trimming pared 7 bases from V and 5 bases from J, leaving 17 bases between. The CDR3: CSAPEGGDYGYTF. The DNA for the CDR3 is TGCAGCGCCCCCGAGGGGGGGGATTATGGCTACACCTTC.

The CDR3 region has the DNA TGTGCCAGCAGCTGGTATAATAATGAGCAGTTCTTC. It codes for CASSWYNNEQFF. The rearrangement links TRBV5-4 to TRBJ2-1; D is unclear. This CDR3 is built from 12 residues. Trimming removed 3 bases at V and 7 bases at J, with 8 bases between. The germline V gene has CDR1 SGHNT and CDR2 YYREEE (reference sequence).

This clonotype was seen a few times. The chain is built from TRBV30 and TRBJ1-5; tentative D call: TRBD1 (6 bases). Germline V lookup: CDR1 GTSNPN, CDR2 SVGIG (reference sequence). V was clipped by 3 bases and J by 5 bases, with 11 bases between them. CDR3 size: 13 residues. CDR3 sequence (DNA): TGTGCCTGGAGCGGACAGAATTATCAGCCCCAGCATTTT. Amino acid sequence: CAWSGQNYQPQHF.

The chain links TRBV12-3 or TRBV12-4 to TRBJ2-5; no definite D call. The CDR3 totals 14 residues. Trimming removed 1 base at V and 3 bases at J, with 9 bases between. DNA of the CDR3: TGTGCCAGCAGTTTAGGGTCCCTGGAAGAGACCCAGTACTTC. Protein sequence: CASSLGSLEETQYF.

This clonotype is a singleton in its sample. V usage is TRBV29-1 and J usage is TRBJ2-2; D is possibly TRBD1 or TRBD2 (5 bases each). Germline V gives CDR1 SQVTM, CDR2 ANQGSEA. The CDR3 spans 13 residues. V lost 7 bases to trimming and J lost 4 bases, with 13 bases between them. CDR3 coding DNA: TGCAGCGCTGTAGAGGGGTCCACCGGGGAGCTGTTTTTT. It codes for CSAVEGSTGELFF.

This clonotype was seen a handful of times. V and J are TRBV6-5 and TRBJ2-7, with a tentative D call TRBD1 (6 bases). The CDR3 consists of 13 residues. The germline gives CDR1 MNHEY, CDR2 SVGAGI. V lost 4 bases to trimming and J lost 4 bases, with 11 bases between them. The CDR3 region is CASSSGQIYEQYF. CDR3 DNA: TGTGCCAGCAGTTCAGGACAGATATACGAGCAGTACTTC.

The chain employs TRBV20-1 and TRBJ2-2, with 7 nucleotides matching TRBD1. V was clipped by 4 bases and J by 1 base; unmatched bases: 6. Germline V lookup: CDR1 DFQATT, CDR2 SNEGSKA (reference sequence). The CDR3 spans 15 residues. The CDR3 nucleotides are TGCAGTGCTATGGCCGACAGGGAGAACACCGGGGAGCTGTTTTTT. It specifies CSAMADRENTGELFF.

The chain is built from TRBV12-3 or TRBV12-4 and TRBJ2-1; D is unclear. With 7 bases removed from V and 1 base from J, the gap between germline ends came to 8 bases. This CDR3 is 13 amino acids long. The CDR3 is CASKGKSYNEQFF. In DNA form, the CDR3 reads TGTGCCAGCAAAGGGAAATCCTACAATGAGCAGTTCTTC.

The chain has TRBV5-4 and TRBJ2-5; 9 nucleotides line up with TRBD2. The CDR3 loop spans 15 amino acids. From germline, CDR1 is SGHNT and CDR2 YYREEE (reference sequence). Unmatched junction bases numbered 6, after V lost 3 bases and J lost 3 bases. Here the CDR3 reads CASSSGLAKEETQYF. CDR3 DNA: TGTGCCAGCAGCTCGGGACTAGCCAAGGAAGAGACCCAGTACTTC.

Only one count was recorded for this clonotype. V usage is TRBV4-1 and J usage is TRBJ1-1; 7 nucleotides match TRBD1. The CDR3 totals 15 residues. V shed 3 bases and J 4 bases; nucleotides not matched to a gene: 8. Germline V CDR1 and CDR2: MGHRA, YSYEKL. The CDR3 DNA sequence: TGCGCCAGCAGCCATCCGACAGGGAGGATCACTGAAGCTTTCTTT. Translated: CASSHPTGRITEAFF.

V usage is TRBV20-1 and J usage is TRBJ2-1; no clear D gene. The ends were cut back, 3 bases at V and 8 bases at J, with 14 bases in the middle. Germline V CDR1 and CDR2: DFQATT, SNEGSKA (reference sequence). This CDR3 has 13 amino acids. The chain's CDR3 is CSARPPTIYEQFF. The DNA for the CDR3 is TGCAGTGCTAGGCCCCCTACGATCTATGAGCAGTTCTTC.

V usage is TRBV6-6 and J usage is TRBJ2-3, with D hard to call. V lost 7 bases to trimming and J lost 5 bases, with 19 bases between them. Germline V gene data show CDR1 as MNHNY and CDR2 as SVGAGI (reference sequence). The CDR3 loop spans 15 amino acids. The CDR3 reads CASTLRTVWEDTQYF. The DNA for the CDR3 is TGTGCCAGCACCCTTAGGACGGTCTGGGAAGATACGCAGTATTTT.

The chain carries TRBV7-6 and TRBJ2-3, with 8 bases fitting TRBD2. The CDR3 totals 16 residues. Germline V gives CDR1 SGHVS, CDR2 FNYEAQ. The ends lost 3 bases at V and 3 bases at J; junction bases unmatched: 8. For the CDR3, the DNA is TGTGCCAGCAGCTTTATTAGCGGGGACCTAACAGATACGCAGTATTTT. Protein sequence: CASSFISGDLTDTQYF.

The chain is built from TRBV20-1 and TRBJ2-3; D might be TRBD2 (7 bases). The CDR3 runs to 14 residues. Germline V gene lookup returns CDR1 DFQATT and CDR2 SNEGSKA (reference sequence). The V and J ends lost 5 bases and 4 bases respectively, with 16 bases between them. The CDR3 loop is CSAAPGGFADTQYF. The CDR3 DNA reads as TGCAGTGCTGCCCCGGGGGGCTTTGCAGATACGCAGTATTTT.

The chain joins TRBV9 to TRBJ1-1, with D unresolved. CDR3 size: 12 residues. Germline V lookup: CDR1 SGDLS, CDR2 YYNGEE. The V gene lost 3 bases and the J gene lost 5 bases, with 8 bases spanning the gap. CDR3: CASSDEGTEAFF. The CDR3 coding sequence is TGTGCCAGCAGCGATGAGGGAACTGAAGCTTTCTTT.

This clonotype was found once. V and J are TRBV15 and TRBJ2-7; possibly TRBD2 for D (6 bases). With 8 bases removed from V and 0 bases from J, the gap between germline ends came to 14 bases. Germline V CDR1 and CDR2: LNHNV, YYDKDF (reference sequence). The CDR3 extends over 14 amino acids. The DNA for the CDR3 is TGTGCCACCTCGGGGGTGGGGGACTCCTACGAGCAGTACTTC. Translation: CATSGVGDSYEQYF.

The chain is built from TRBV2 and TRBJ1-5; D may be TRBD1 (6 bases). CDR3 size: 16 residues. The V gene lost 6 bases and the J gene lost 4 bases, with 19 bases spanning the gap. Germline CDR1 SNHLY, CDR2 FYNNEI. CDR3 nucleotides: TGTGCCAGCAGCCCAGGGGTGAGGGCCCCAAATCAGCCCCAGCATTTT. It encodes CASSPGVRAPNQPQHF.

This chain uses TRBV30 with TRBJ2-7; TRBD1 or TRBD2 may be the D gene (5 bases each). From germline, CDR1 is GTSNPN and CDR2 SVGIG (reference sequence). This CDR3 has 15 amino acids. V lost 2 bases and J lost 5, with 19 bases in between. In DNA, the CDR3 is TGTGCCTGGAGTATTACCGGGACCGGCTTCGACGAGCAGTACTTC. This translates into CAWSITGTGFDEQYF.

This chain links TRBV30 with TRBJ2-2, with D perhaps being TRBD1 or TRBD2 (5 bases each). Trimming took off 1 base at V and 6 bases at J, with 9 bases between the two ends. The germline gives CDR1 GTSNPN, CDR2 SVGIG (reference sequence). This CDR3 has 13 residues. This CDR3 is CAWSAGRAGELFF. Written as DNA, the CDR3 is TGTGCCTGGAGTGCGGGGCGAGCCGGGGAGCTGTTTTTT.

The genes are TRBV7-9 and TRBJ2-7; D is undetermined. The length of the CDR3 is 12 residues. Between the trimmed V and J ends, which lost 4 bases and 0 bases, there was a span of 4 bases. Looked up from germline, CDR1 is SEHNR and CDR2 is FQNEAQ (reference sequence). As DNA, the CDR3 is TGTGCCAGCAGCTACAGCTCCTACGAGCAGTACGTC. Its translation: CASSYSSYEQYV.

The genes are TRBV27 and TRBJ2-2; possible D gene TRBD1, 5 bases. Germline CDR1 and CDR2: MNHEY and SMNVEV (reference sequence). The CDR3 has 13 amino acids. The V end lost 2 bases, the J end lost 4 bases, and 5 bases lay between the germline ends. CDR3 amino acids: CASSLTGTGELFF. The CDR3, as DNA: TGTGCCAGCAGTTTAACAGGCACCGGGGAGCTGTTTTTT.

V usage is TRBV18 and J usage is TRBJ2-7; D is uncertain. The length of the CDR3 is 12 residues. From germline, CDR1 is KGHSH and CDR2 LQKENI. The germline V and J ends were trimmed by 2 bases and 7 bases, with 9 bases remaining between them. The CDR3 region has the DNA TGTGCCAGCTCACCAGGGTCGCGAGAGCAGTACTTC. Its protein product is CASSPGSREQYF.

V gene TRBV7-9 combines with J gene TRBJ2-7; TRBD1 is a possible D gene (5 bases). Per germline, CDR1 SEHNR and CDR2 FQNEAQ (reference sequence). Deletions cut 11 bases from V and 0 bases from J, with 14 bases between. CDR3 size: 13 residues. CDR3 loop: CALQAPSSYEQYV. The CDR3, as DNA: TGTGCCCTACAGGCTCCTAGCTCCTACGAGCAGTACGTC.

The V call is TRBV2, the J call TRBJ2-1; tentatively, D is TRBD1 (5 bases). Looked up from germline, CDR1 is SNHLY and CDR2 is FYNNEI. Trimming left V 7 bases short and J 2 bases short, with 12 bases between. The length of the CDR3 is 14 residues. CDR3 bases: TGTGCCAGCAAAGTAAGGGGCCCCTACAATGAGCAGTTCTTC. It translates to CASKVRGPYNEQFF.

CDR3 in amino acids: CATSTESSYEQYV. The CDR3 DNA follows: TGTGCCACCAGCACGGAGAGCTCCTACGAGCAGTACGTC. The chain employs TRBV15 and TRBJ2-7; no reliable D call. Per germline, CDR1 LNHNV and CDR2 YYDKDF (reference sequence). This CDR3 region has 13 residues. Trimming shortened V by 4 bases and J by 0 bases, and 7 bases separated the two germline ends.

J is TRBJ2-1 and V is TRBV5-1, with 8 bases identical to TRBD2. The CDR3 is made up of 15 amino acids. CDR1 and CDR2 (germline): SGHRS, YFSETQ. V lost 2 bases, J lost 8 bases, and 9 bases stayed unmatched. The CDR3 DNA sequence: TGCGCCAGCAGCTTACCATCCGGGGGGGCTGATGAGCAGTTCTTC. Amino acid sequence: CASSLPSGGADEQFF.

The chain uses TRBV30 and TRBJ2-1; D is possibly TRBD1 or TRBD2 (5 bases each). V shed 3 bases and J shed 6 bases, with 6 bases lying between them. This CDR3 has 11 residues. Germline V gene lookup returns CDR1 GTSNPN and CDR2 SVGIG (reference sequence). The CDR3 DNA reads as TGTGCCTGGAGGAGGGGCAATGAGCAGTTCTTC. Amino acids: CAWRRGNEQFF. Full variable domain (rest looked up from reference TRBV30 and TRBJ2-1): SQTIHQWPATLVQPVGSPLSLECTVEGTSNPNLYWYRQAAGRGLQLLFYSVGIGQISSEVPQNLSASRPQDRQFILSSKKLLLSDSGFYLCAWRRGNEQFFGPGTRLTVL.